The 5 T cell receptor beta chains below all came from one sample that was sequenced in a study of blood T cell repertoires in COVID-19. Assay: immunoSEQ multiplex PCR; the TCRdb copy retains only in-frame clones and omits some. This table holds more than 300,000 clones, about 89% found once. What was sequenced was peripheral blood. All receptors derive from a woman between 50 and 59 years old with COVID-19, enrolled during active disease.

The chain is built from TRBV6-5 and TRBJ1-1; D ambiguous. This CDR3 contains 15 residues. The germline V and J ends were trimmed by 2 bases and 4 bases, with 14 bases remaining between them. Germline CDR1 is MNHEY and CDR2 is SVGAGI. CDR3: CASSYQGPGVTEAFF. The CDR3 nucleotides read TGTGCCAGCAGTTACCAAGGGCCCGGGGTCACTGAAGCTTTCTTT.

The chain employs TRBV21-1 and TRBJ2-5; the D call TRBD1 from the table was never checked on the DNA. TRBV21-1 is recorded as a pseudogene. This CDR3 spans 14 amino acids. The CDR3 nucleotides read TGTGCCCTAACAGGCAGGGACAACCAAGAGACCCAGTACTTC. Protein: CALTGRDNQETQYF.

The rearrangement joins TRBV11-2 to TRBJ2-2, with D possibly being TRBD1 (6 bases). The CDR3 runs to 15 residues. Germline V gene lookup returns CDR1 SGHAT and CDR2 FQNNGV. The V end was cut by 3 bases, the J end by 0 bases, with 8 bases between. CDR3 DNA: TGTGCCAGCAGCTTCACAGGGACGAACACCGGGGAGCTGTTTTTT. Translated: CASSFTGTNTGELFF.

This clone came up a few times. J is TRBJ1-3 and V is TRBV11-2, with D uncertain. The germline V and J ends were trimmed by 4 bases and 2 bases, with 9 bases remaining between them. This CDR3 contains 14 residues. The germline gives CDR1 SGHAT, CDR2 FQNNGV. The CDR3 is CASSSPVPGNTIYF. CDR3 nucleotides: TGTGCCAGCAGCTCGCCGGTTCCTGGAAACACCATATATTTT.

V is TRBV5-1 and J is TRBJ2-7, with D perhaps matching TRBD1 (6 bases). V was shortened by 2 bases and J by 3 bases, with 15 bases between the two germline ends. CDR1 and CDR2 (germline): SGHRS, YFSETQ. The CDR3 covers 15 residues. CDR3 sequence (DNA): TGCGCCAGCAGCTTAGGGCAGGGGCTTATCTACGAGCAGTACTTC. Translated: CASSLGQGLIYEQYF.